The rows below give T cell receptor beta chains drawn from one sample of a study of blood T cells in healthy people across ages. TCRdb recomputed calls from the 5' RACE reads with MiXCR, one row per CDR3 protein. There are roughly 1,300,000 distinct CDR3 sequences in the sample; roughly 59% occur only once, and 5% to 7% lies in the top ten. Sequencing used blood. The receptors stem from a man aged 18 to 29 in good health. The CDR3 runs from the conserved cysteine through the conserved F or W. D genes are given only for firm matches. Only part of the rows carry a size: once, few, many, or a class if the clone is expanded.

V gene,D gene,J gene,clone size,CDR3 protein,CDR3 DNA
TRBV10-3,NA,TRBJ2-5,NA,CAIRASPQETQYF,TGTGCCATCAGGGCCTCCCCGCAAGAGACCCAGTACTTC
TRBV29-1,NA,TRBJ2-1,few,CSGVRGSEQFF,TGCAGCGGGGTAAGGGGATCCGAGCAGTTCTTC
TRBV18,NA,TRBJ2-7,NA,CASSPVTEAIHEQYF,TGTGCCAGCTCACCTGTAACAGAAGCCATCCACGAGCAGTACTTC
TRBV27,TRBD2,TRBJ2-3,NA,CASSSRLAGGYGAQYF,TGTGCCAGCAGTTCTCGACTAGCGGGAGGGTATGGGGCGCAGTATTTT
TRBV7-9,NA,TRBJ2-5,few,CASSFPSSETQYF,TGTGCCAGCAGCTTCCCCTCATCGGAGACCCAGTACTTC
TRBV9,NA,TRBJ2-5,NA,CASSVEEETQYF,TGTGCCAGCAGCGTAGAGGAAGAGACCCAGTACTTC
TRBV10-3,NA,TRBJ1-2,few,CAIRGGNYGYTF,TGTGCCATCAGGGGGGGCAACTATGGCTACACCTTC
TRBV7-9,NA,TRBJ1-5,few,CASSLYLGPQHF,TGTGCCAGCAGCTTATATCTGGGGCCCCAGCATTTT
TRBV20-1,NA,TRBJ2-7,few,CSASPTNSYEQYF,TGCAGTGCTAGCCCGACTAACTCCTACGAGCAGTACTTC
TRBV4-1,NA,TRBJ1-2,NA,CASSSDRSLTF,TGCGCCAGCAGCTCAGACCGGAGTCTCACCTTC
TRBV28,NA,TRBJ2-5,NA,CASSLRDAKGQYF,TGTGCCAGCAGTTTAAGGGACGCTAAAGGGCAGTACTTC
TRBV5-1,NA,TRBJ2-7,few,CASSPGDGAYEQYF,TGCGCCAGCAGCCCAGGGGATGGAGCCTACGAGCAGTACTTC
TRBV6-5,NA,TRBJ1-1,NA,CASSFQSGLLMNTEAFF,TGTGCCAGCAGTTTCCAATCGGGACTCCTAATGAACACTGAAGCTTTCTTT
TRBV6-1,TRBD1,TRBJ1-4,few,CASSEGTGFEKLFF,TGTGCCAGCAGTGAGGGGACAGGGTTCGAAAAACTGTTTTTT
TRBV7-9,NA,TRBJ2-5,NA,CASSSGRRQETQYF,TGTGCCAGCAGCTCGGGACGGAGACAAGAGACCCAGTACTTC
TRBV12-3/TRBV12-4,TRBD2,TRBJ2-7,few,CASRLSGIPYEQYF,TGTGCCAGCAGGCTGAGCGGGATTCCCTACGAGCAGTACTTC
TRBV3-1,NA,TRBJ2-1,NA,CASSLGARLGGLHEQFF,TGTGCCAGCAGCCTTGGGGCCCGACTAGGGGGTCTCCATGAGCAGTTCTTC
TRBV18,TRBD1,TRBJ2-7,NA,CASSDRGSSYEQYF,TGTGCCAGCTCAGACAGGGGGAGCTCCTACGAGCAGTACTTC
TRBV4-1,NA,TRBJ1-2,NA,CASSQEVGNSYGYTF,TGCGCCAGCAGCCAAGAGGTGGGGAATTCCTATGGCTACACCTTC
TRBV27,NA,TRBJ1-1,NA,CASSLTLGYGQPQEAFF,TGTGCCAGCAGTTTAACATTAGGGTACGGACAGCCCCAAGAAGCTTTCTTT
TRBV12-3/TRBV12-4,NA,TRBJ2-7,NA,CASSHPEASRYF,TGTGCCAGCAGTCACCCGGAGGCTAGTCGGTACTTC
TRBV5-6,NA,TRBJ2-7,NA,CASSAIGISYEQYF,TGTGCCAGCAGCGCGATAGGGATTTCCTACGAGCAGTACTTC
TRBV29-1,NA,TRBJ2-7,few,CSSTQGYEQYF,TGCAGCTCAACACAGGGCTACGAGCAGTACTTC
TRBV18,NA,TRBJ2-7,NA,CASSPAAEPTEQYF,TGTGCCAGCTCACCAGCGGCGGAACCTACCGAGCAGTACTTC
TRBV29-1,NA,TRBJ1-2,NA,CSVENGGPNYGYTF,TGCAGCGTTGAGAATGGGGGGCCAAACTATGGCTACACCTTC
TRBV20-1,TRBD2,TRBJ2-1,few,CSVSGGLISEQFF,TGCAGTGTCAGCGGGGGGCTAATCTCTGAGCAGTTCTTC
TRBV4-1,NA,TRBJ2-5,NA,CASSQGRSPQETQYF,TGCGCCAGCAGCCAAGGGCGGAGCCCCCAAGAGACCCAGTACTTC
TRBV4-2,NA,TRBJ1-4,once,CASSLRDGGVNEKLFF,TGTGCCAGCAGCCTTAGGGATGGGGGGGTTAATGAAAAACTGTTTTTT
TRBV6-1,TRBD1,TRBJ1-5,NA,CASRITGTGGESNQPQHF,TGTGCCAGCAGAATCACCGGGACAGGGGGAGAAAGCAATCAGCCCCAGCATTTT
TRBV15,TRBD1,TRBJ1-5,NA,CATSPRGQYGQPQHF,TGTGCCACCAGTCCGAGGGGACAGTATGGACAGCCCCAGCATTTT
TRBV7-9,TRBD1,TRBJ1-4,NA,CASSYITGQENEKLFF,TGTGCCAGCAGCTACATAACGGGACAGGAGAATGAAAAACTGTTTTTT
TRBV4-2,NA,TRBJ1-1,few,CASSSPGGNTEAFF,TGTGCCAGCAGCTCCCCTGGCGGTAACACTGAAGCTTTCTTT
TRBV6-1,NA,TRBJ2-2,NA,CASRRTTTGELFF,TGTGCCAGCAGAAGGACCACCACCGGGGAGCTGTTTTTT
TRBV12-3/TRBV12-4,NA,TRBJ2-3,NA,CASRPTGGGDTQYF,TGTGCCAGCAGGCCCACGGGGGGCGGAGATACGCAGTATTTT
TRBV6-1,NA,TRBJ1-6,NA,CASSAAQGTLNSPLHF,TGTGCCAGCAGTGCCGCACAGGGCACCCTTAATTCACCCCTCCACTTT
TRBV4-1,NA,TRBJ2-7,NA,CASSQLPLSRDYEQYF,TGCGCCAGCAGCCAACTTCCGCTGTCCAGGGACTACGAGCAGTACTTC
TRBV5-4,TRBD1,TRBJ2-4,NA,CASSLGGQGGSQNIQYF,TGTGCCAGCAGCTTGGGGGGACAGGGAGGGTCCCAAAACATTCAGTACTTC
TRBV5-1,NA,TRBJ2-2,NA,CASSLVDRLTGELFF,TGCGCCAGCAGCTTGGTGGACAGACTCACCGGGGAGCTGTTTTTT
TRBV11-1,NA,TRBJ2-3,NA,CASSFVGGAGTDTQYF,TGTGCCAGCAGCTTCGTGGGGGGGGCTGGCACAGATACGCAGTATTTT
TRBV4-1,NA,TRBJ1-4,NA,CASSPMNGVTNEKLFF,TGCGCCAGCAGCCCCATGAACGGGGTTACTAATGAAAAACTGTTTTTT
TRBV29-1,NA,TRBJ1-2,NA,CSVEASSDRNYGYTF,TGCAGCGTTGAGGCCTCGAGCGACCGTAACTATGGCTACACCTTC
TRBV27,TRBD1,TRBJ2-7,NA,CASSLARGRNEQYF,TGTGCCAGCAGTTTAGCCAGGGGGCGTAACGAGCAGTACTTC
TRBV20-1,TRBD1,TRBJ1-4,NA,CSARPNRGLAGNEKLFF,TGCAGTGCCAGACCCAACAGGGGGCTGGCTGGGAATGAAAAACTGTTTTTT
TRBV27,NA,TRBJ2-1,few,CASSFIRLVDYNEQFF,TGTGCCAGCAGTTTTATACGCCTAGTCGACTACAATGAGCAGTTCTTC
TRBV19,NA,TRBJ2-1,NA,CASSPTEHNEQFF,TGTGCCAGTAGTCCTACAGAACACAATGAGCAGTTCTTC
TRBV7-2,TRBD2,TRBJ2-1,NA,CASSLRGSLAGPSEQFF,TGTGCCAGCAGCTTAAGGGGTAGCCTAGCGGGCCCCAGTGAGCAGTTCTTC
TRBV20-1,TRBD2,TRBJ2-1,NA,CSVLAGPGGEQFF,TGCAGTGTTCTAGCGGGACCCGGCGGTGAGCAGTTCTTC
TRBV5-6,TRBD1,TRBJ1-2,NA,CASSGQTGENYGYTF,TGTGCCAGCAGCGGACAGACAGGGGAAAACTATGGCTACACCTTC
TRBV6-6,TRBD1,TRBJ1-5,few,CASSVTPGQGYQPQHF,TGTGCCAGCAGTGTGACTCCGGGACAGGGTTATCAGCCCCAGCATTTT
TRBV2,NA,TRBJ2-7,few,CASESSLYNEQYF,TGTGCCAGCGAATCTAGTCTGTACAATGAGCAGTACTTC
TRBV5-1,TRBD2,TRBJ2-1,NA,CASSLVVAGGGHEQFF,TGCGCCAGCAGCTTGGTAGTAGCGGGAGGCGGGCATGAGCAGTTCTTC
TRBV7-9,NA,TRBJ1-1,few,CASSATGGIEAFF,TGTGCCAGCAGCGCCACAGGAGGTATTGAAGCTTTCTTT
TRBV5-1,TRBD1,TRBJ1-1,NA,CASSEGQPNTEAFF,TGCGCCAGCAGCGAGGGACAGCCGAACACTGAAGCTTTCTTT
TRBV19,NA,TRBJ2-5,NA,CASSKGRGETQYF,TGTGCCAGTAGTAAGGGACGGGGGGAGACCCAGTACTTC